The next 8 T cell receptor beta chains were all read from a single sample in a study of T-cell memory formation after mild COVID-19. MiXCR, applied by TCRdb to the 5' RACE reads, yields one record per CDR3 protein. The sample lists roughly 240,000 distinct CDR3 sequences; roughly 14% were seen once. Sequencing was performed on PBMCs or a T cell subset sorted from them (not recorded which). These receptors were taken from an adult woman who had mild COVID-19 (a few samples of this study predate the infection). Cell type and time point are not known.

This clonotype was counted only a few times. V is TRBV24-1 and J is TRBJ2-1; 9 bases agree with TRBD1. Trimming removed 3 bases from V and 2 bases from J; junction bases left unmatched: 7. The CDR3 is made up of 17 amino acids. Germline CDR1 reads KGHDR; CDR2 reads SFDVKD. DNA of the CDR3: TGTGCCACCAGTGATCCTTCGGACAGGGGTCCCTACAATGAGCAGTTCTTC. It yields the protein CATSDPSDRGPYNEQFF.

The chain joins TRBV24-1 to TRBJ2-1; no reliable D call. Germline V gene lookup returns CDR1 KGHDR and CDR2 SFDVKD. The CDR3 is made up of 12 amino acids. Between the trimmed V and J ends, which lost 5 bases and 10 bases, there was a span of 11 bases. CDR3 sequence reads: CATSADLGEQFF. CDR3 bases: TGTGCCACCAGTGCCGACTTGGGCGAGCAGTTCTTC.

At least ten counts were recorded for this clonotype. The CDR3 is CASSLGIRAAETQYF. The CDR3 nucleotides read TGCGCCAGCAGCCTGGGTATCAGGGCAGCGGAGACCCAGTACTTC. V and J are TRBV5-1 and TRBJ2-5; possibly TRBD1 for D (5 bases). The CDR3 extends over 15 amino acids. Trimming took 4 bases from V and 5 from J, leaving 18 bases between them. Germline V gene sequence: CDR1 SGHRS, CDR2 YFSETQ.

V usage is TRBV7-2 and J usage is TRBJ1-4; 8 bases fit TRBD1. Trimming removed 5 bases from V and 8 bases from J; junction bases left unmatched: 10. The CDR3 is 15 residues long. The germline V gene has CDR1 SGHTA and CDR2 FQGNSA. CDR3 residues: CASSIRQGLGEKLFF. DNA for the CDR3: TGTGCCAGCAGCATCAGACAGGGGTTAGGGGAAAAACTGTTTTTT.

The J gene is TRBJ2-3, the V gene TRBV9; 8 positions agree with TRBD1. Germline CDR1 is SGDLS and CDR2 is YYNGEE. With 0 bases clipped from V and 2 bases from J, the junction kept 8 bases outside the gene matches. This CDR3 is built from 17 residues. CDR3 loop: CASSVGKGQGYTDTQYF. Written as DNA, the CDR3 is TGTGCCAGCAGCGTAGGTAAAGGACAGGGATACACAGATACGCAGTATTTT. Looking up the rest from reference TRBV9 and TRBJ2-3 gives the full variable domain: DSGVTQTPKHLITATGQRVTLRCSPRSGDLSVYWYQQSLDQGLQFLIQYYNGEERAKGNILERFSAQQFPDLHSELNLSSLELGDSALYFCASSVGKGQGYTDTQYFGPGTRLTVL.

V gene TRBV15 combines with J gene TRBJ2-6; 9 bases match TRBD1. The CDR3 is made up of 20 amino acids. CDR1 LNHNV and CDR2 YYDKDF come from the germline V gene (reference sequence). Trimming took 5 bases from V and 0 from J; bases not matched to a gene: 14. CDR3 sequence reads: CATSGLRIRDRDSGANVLTF. The DNA of the CDR3 is TGTGCCACCAGCGGATTGAGGATCCGGGACAGGGACTCTGGGGCCAACGTCCTGACTTTC.

The genes are TRBV4-1 and TRBJ2-1; 11 bases line up with TRBD2. Per the germline V gene, CDR1 is MGHRA and CDR2 is YSYEKL. This CDR3 region has 17 residues. V trimming: 3 bases; J trimming: 10 bases; junction bases outside the gene matches: 14. CDR3 sequence reads: CASSQGPTSGSGVEQFF. CDR3 nucleotides: TGCGCCAGCAGCCAGGGCCCAACTAGCGGGAGTGGTGTGGAGCAGTTCTTC.

This clonotype has more than one count but fewer than ten. This chain joins TRBV6-5 and TRBJ1-4; D not certain. V lost 6 bases and J 10 bases, leaving 15 bases between the germline ends. This CDR3 region has 13 residues. Per the germline V gene, CDR1 is MNHEY and CDR2 is SVGAGI. CDR3 protein: CASSRGGEGKLFF. CDR3 in DNA: TGTGCCAGCAGCCGTGGTGGGGAGGGAAAACTGTTTTTT.